The 12 T cell receptor beta chains in this list originate from one sample, sequenced in a study of T-cell memory formation after mild COVID-19. TCRdb re-called the 5' RACE reads through MiXCR, storing one row per CDR3 protein. The sample has over 400,000 distinct CDR3 sequences; 20% to 30% are singletons. Specimen: PBMCs or a T cell subset sorted from them (not recorded which). The receptors come from an adult woman who had mild COVID-19 (a few samples of this study predate the infection). Cell type and time point are not known.

The table lists this clonotype with a few counts. The chain combines TRBV3-1 with TRBJ2-5; D may be TRBD1 (6 bases). The CDR3 contains 14 residues. Germline V CDR1 and CDR2: LGHDT, YNNKEL (reference sequence). Trimming shortened V by 4 bases and J by 5 bases, and 14 bases separated the two germline ends. The CDR3 DNA is TGTGCCAGCAGCCCGGGACATAGTATGGAGACCCAGTACTTC. Amino acids: CASSPGHSMETQYF.

This clonotype came up a few times. The chain couples TRBV6-2 or TRBV6-3 to TRBJ2-1; 7 nucleotides align to TRBD1. Losses at the gene ends were 8 bases for V and 1 base for J; bases not matched to a gene: 2. Germline V gene sequence: CDR1 MNHEY, CDR2 SVGEGT. This CDR3 is built from 13 residues. The CDR3 loop is CASQDRSYNEQFF. The DNA for the CDR3 is TGTGCCAGCCAGGACAGGTCCTACAATGAGCAGTTCTTC.

The chain joins TRBV4-1 to TRBJ1-5, with 8 bases matching TRBD1. CDR3 length: 16 amino acids. Losses at the gene ends were 2 bases for V and 5 bases for J; bases not matched to a gene: 8. CDR1 MGHRA and CDR2 YSYEKL come from the germline V gene. CDR3 in DNA: TGCGCCAGCAGCCAACTTGGACAGGGAAGAGATCAGCCCCAGCATTTT. This translates into CASSQLGQGRDQPQHF.

This clonotype was picked up a small number of times. This chain links TRBV20-1 with TRBJ2-1; D unclear. V dropped 6 bases and J dropped 1 base, with 19 bases sitting between them. From germline, CDR1 is DFQATT and CDR2 SNEGSKA (reference sequence). This CDR3 contains 16 residues. CDR3: CSATVFAAVSYNEQFF. CDR3 nucleotide sequence: TGCAGTGCGACCGTCTTTGCGGCCGTATCCTACAATGAGCAGTTCTTC.

The J gene is TRBJ2-7, the V gene TRBV12-3 or TRBV12-4; D not resolved. V was shortened by 2 bases and J by 3 bases, with 8 bases between the two germline ends. The CDR3 loop spans 13 amino acids. In nucleotides, the CDR3 is TGTGCCAGCAGTTTATCGAACAACTACGAGCAGTACTTC. As protein: CASSLSNNYEQYF.

CDR3 residues: CASSRGTRTLNYGYTF. The CDR3 DNA reads TGTGCCAGCAGCCGGGGGACAAGGACCCTTAACTATGGCTACACCTTC. This chain uses TRBV4-2 with TRBJ1-2, with D perhaps matching TRBD1 (6 bases). Germline-derived CDR1 and CDR2 are LGHNA and YNFKEQ. The CDR3 totals 16 residues. V was pared by 4 bases and J by 1 base, with 16 bases between.

The CDR3 region is CAWSVISTGELFF. In nucleotides, the CDR3 is TGTGCCTGGAGTGTGATCAGCACCGGGGAGCTGTTTTTT. V is TRBV30 and J is TRBJ2-2; D unclear. The V end lost 0 bases, the J end lost 4 bases, and 6 bases lay between the germline ends. The length of the CDR3 is 13 residues. Looked up from germline, CDR1 is GTSNPN and CDR2 is SVGIG (reference sequence).

The V call is TRBV20-1, the J call TRBJ2-2, with 14 bases identical to TRBD2. CDR1 is DFQATT, CDR2 SNEGSKA, per germline (reference sequence). This CDR3 comprises 17 residues. V lost 0 bases and J lost 7; bases outside the gene matches: 7. This CDR3 is CSARDRLAGGLSGELFF. CDR3 coding DNA: TGCAGTGCTAGAGATCGACTAGCGGGAGGGTTGAGCGGGGAGCTGTTTTTT.

The gene calls are TRBV27 and TRBJ2-7; TRBD2 is a possible D gene (5 bases). Germline CDR1 is MNHEY and CDR2 is SMNVEV (reference sequence). V lost 3 bases and J lost 2, with 14 bases in between. The CDR3 covers 15 residues. The CDR3 region is CASSFAIARTYEQYF. CDR3 coding DNA: TGTGCCAGCAGTTTTGCGATAGCGCGCACCTACGAGCAGTACTTC.

CDR3 coding DNA: TGCAGCGTTGAAACGGTGACTAGCGAGACCGGGGAGCTGTTTTTT. Protein sequence: CSVETVTSETGELFF. The V and J genes are TRBV29-1 and TRBJ2-2, with 8 bases aligning to TRBD2. CDR1 and CDR2 (germline): SQVTM, ANQGSEA. The CDR3 is 15 residues long. J gave up 5 bases and V 2 bases, and 7 bases lay outside the gene matches.

Only one count was recorded for this clonotype. The CDR3 DNA sequence: TGCAGCGTTGTTGGGGAGGAGGGGACCTACAATGAGCAGTTCTTC. Protein: CSVVGEEGTYNEQFF. The rearrangement links TRBV29-1 to TRBJ2-1, with D possibly matching TRBD2 (6 bases). In germline, CDR1 is SQVTM, CDR2 ANQGSEA. The length of the CDR3 is 15 residues. Trimming cost V 4 bases and J 2 bases, with 15 bases left between them.

The chain combines TRBV7-9 with TRBJ2-7; 8 positions agree with TRBD2. CDR1 and CDR2 from the germline V gene are SEHNR and FQNEAQ (reference sequence). The CDR3 has 14 amino acids. The V and J ends lost 0 bases and 5 bases, in that order; junction bases with no gene match: 3. This CDR3 is CASSLALAGNEQYF. The CDR3 nucleotides read TGTGCCAGCAGCTTAGCGCTAGCGGGCAACGAGCAGTACTTC.